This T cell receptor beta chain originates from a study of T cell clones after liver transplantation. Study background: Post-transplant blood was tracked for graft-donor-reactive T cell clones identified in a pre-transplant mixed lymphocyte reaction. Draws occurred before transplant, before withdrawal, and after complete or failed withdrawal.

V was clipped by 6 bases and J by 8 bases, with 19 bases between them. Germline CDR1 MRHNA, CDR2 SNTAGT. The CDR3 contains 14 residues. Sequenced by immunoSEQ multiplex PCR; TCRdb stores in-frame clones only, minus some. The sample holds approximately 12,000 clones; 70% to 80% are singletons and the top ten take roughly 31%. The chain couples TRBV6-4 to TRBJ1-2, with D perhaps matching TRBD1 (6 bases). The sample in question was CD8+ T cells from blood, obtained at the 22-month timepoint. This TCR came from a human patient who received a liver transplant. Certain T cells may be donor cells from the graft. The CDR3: CASSPPARGEGYTF. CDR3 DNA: TGTGCCAGCAGCCCCCCTGCCAGGGGAGAGGGCTACACCTTC.